This is a list of T cell receptor beta chains from one sample in a study of T cell responses to AZD1222 COVID-19 vaccine. TCRdb keeps only in-frame clones here, not all; method: immunoSEQ multiplex PCR. The sample comprises tens of thousands of clones, 80% to 90% of which are singletons, and 6.9% rests with the top ten. The material sequenced was peripheral blood, taken 28 days after the second AZD1222 dose. These receptors originate from an adult who received the AZD1222 COVID-19 vaccine. CDR3s include the opening cysteine and the closing phenylalanine or tryptophan. D genes are given only for firm matches. Rows give clone size only sometimes, using once, few, many, or a class for an expanded clone.

j_call: TRBJ2-2; v_call: TRBV9; cdr3_length: 16; d_call: TRBD2; clone_size: NA; cdr3_aa: CASSTPGLAFPGELFF; cdr3_nt: TGTGCCAGCAGCACCCCGGGACTAGCATTTCCCGGGGAGCTGTTTTTT
j_call: TRBJ2-7; v_call: TRBV6-2/TRBV6-3; cdr3_length: 13; d_call: NA; clone_size: few; cdr3_aa: CASSSTGERPQYF; cdr3_nt: TGTGCCAGCAGTTCGACGGGGGAGCGGCCACAGTACTTC
j_call: TRBJ2-2; v_call: TRBV2; cdr3_length: 15; d_call: TRBD1; clone_size: NA; cdr3_aa: CASRTGGSNTGELFF; cdr3_nt: TGTGCCAGCAGGACAGGGGGATCGAACACCGGGGAGCTGTTTTTT
j_call: TRBJ1-2; v_call: TRBV19; cdr3_length: 14; d_call: TRBD1; clone_size: NA; cdr3_aa: CAGRQGANRYGYTF; cdr3_nt: TGTGCCGGCCGACAGGGGGCGAACCGCTATGGCTACACCTTC
j_call: TRBJ2-1; v_call: TRBV27; cdr3_length: 14; d_call: NA; clone_size: NA; cdr3_aa: CASKGPYFSNEQFF; cdr3_nt: TGTGCCAGCAAAGGGCCGTATTTTAGTAATGAGCAGTTCTTC
j_call: TRBJ2-3; v_call: TRBV1; cdr3_length: 14; d_call: NA; clone_size: NA; cdr3_aa: CTRGVAGKEDTQYF; cdr3_nt: TGCACCAGGGGGGTAGCGGGGAAGGAAGATACGCAGTATTTT
j_call: TRBJ2-3; v_call: TRBV7-3; cdr3_length: 16; d_call: NA; clone_size: NA; cdr3_aa: CASSLNSPRSTDTQYF; cdr3_nt: TGTGCCAGCAGCTTAAATAGTCCGCGTAGCACAGATACGCAGTATTTT
j_call: TRBJ2-1; v_call: TRBV4-2; cdr3_length: 18; d_call: TRBD2; clone_size: NA; cdr3_aa: CASSPVGTGTSGHNEQFF; cdr3_nt: TGTGCCAGCAGCCCCGTAGGTACCGGGACTAGCGGCCACAATGAGCAGTTCTTC
j_call: TRBJ2-3; v_call: TRBV18; cdr3_length: 18; d_call: NA; clone_size: NA; cdr3_aa: CASSPYLTGRSESDTQYF; cdr3_nt: TGTGCCAGCTCACCATATTTGACCGGCCGTAGCGAGTCAGATACGCAGTATTTT
j_call: TRBJ1-1; v_call: TRBV20-1; cdr3_length: 12; d_call: NA; clone_size: once; cdr3_aa: CSASPLSTEAFF; cdr3_nt: TGCAGTGCTAGTCCCCTGAGCACTGAAGCTTTCTTT
j_call: TRBJ1-2; v_call: TRBV29-1; cdr3_length: 12; d_call: TRBD1; clone_size: NA; cdr3_aa: CSVTGGFHGYTF; cdr3_nt: TGCAGCGTTACAGGGGGTTTCCATGGCTACACCTTC
j_call: TRBJ2-2; v_call: TRBV6-5; cdr3_length: 15; d_call: NA; clone_size: NA; cdr3_aa: CASSEIDGNTGELFF; cdr3_nt: TGTGCCAGCAGCGAGATTGACGGGAACACCGGGGAGCTGTTTTTT
j_call: TRBJ2-1; v_call: TRBV7-3; cdr3_length: 13; d_call: NA; clone_size: once; cdr3_aa: CASSPRTNNEQFF; cdr3_nt: TGTGCCAGCAGCCCCCGGACTAACAATGAGCAGTTCTTC
j_call: TRBJ1-1; v_call: TRBV5-1; cdr3_length: 13; d_call: NA; clone_size: NA; cdr3_aa: CASSLEGSPEAFF; cdr3_nt: TGCGCCAGCAGCTTGGAGGGGAGTCCTGAAGCTTTCTTT
j_call: TRBJ2-2; v_call: TRBV7-9; cdr3_length: 14; d_call: NA; clone_size: NA; cdr3_aa: CASPAFGNTGELFF; cdr3_nt: TGTGCCAGCCCGGCCTTTGGGAACACCGGGGAGCTGTTTTTT
j_call: TRBJ2-3; v_call: TRBV7-9; cdr3_length: 17; d_call: TRBD2; clone_size: NA; cdr3_aa: CASSLLAGGPGTDTQYF; cdr3_nt: TGTGCCAGCAGCTTACTAGCGGGAGGGCCGGGCACAGATACGCAGTATTTT
j_call: TRBJ2-1; v_call: TRBV2; cdr3_length: 17; d_call: NA; clone_size: NA; cdr3_aa: CASRTAFNTRFDNEQFF; cdr3_nt: TGTGCCAGCCGGACAGCCTTTAACACCCGGTTTGACAATGAGCAGTTCTTC
j_call: TRBJ2-2; v_call: TRBV2; cdr3_length: 14; d_call: TRBD1; clone_size: NA; cdr3_aa: CASSGDRGTGELFF; cdr3_nt: TGTGCCAGCAGTGGGGACAGGGGGACCGGGGAGCTGTTTTTT
j_call: TRBJ2-7; v_call: TRBV29-1; cdr3_length: 13; d_call: TRBD1; clone_size: NA; cdr3_aa: CSVLGQTLREQYF; cdr3_nt: TGCAGCGTTCTGGGACAGACGCTTAGAGAGCAGTACTTC
j_call: TRBJ1-5; v_call: TRBV19; cdr3_length: 14; d_call: TRBD1; clone_size: few; cdr3_aa: CASRRQGRNQPQHF; cdr3_nt: TGTGCCAGTCGAAGACAGGGGCGCAATCAGCCCCAGCATTTT
j_call: TRBJ2-5; v_call: TRBV5-3; cdr3_length: 14; d_call: NA; clone_size: NA; cdr3_aa: CARSLHNTKETQYF; cdr3_nt: TGTGCCAGAAGCTTGCACAATACTAAAGAGACCCAGTACTTC
j_call: TRBJ2-7; v_call: TRBV6-5; cdr3_length: 14; d_call: NA; clone_size: few; cdr3_aa: CASSYTPGSYEQYF; cdr3_nt: TGTGCCAGCAGTTATACCCCGGGATCCTACGAGCAGTACTTC
j_call: TRBJ2-2; v_call: TRBV6-5; cdr3_length: 14; d_call: TRBD1; clone_size: NA; cdr3_aa: CASTTGGDTGELFF; cdr3_nt: TGTGCCAGCACTACAGGGGGCGACACCGGGGAGCTGTTTTTT
j_call: TRBJ2-6; v_call: TRBV11-3; cdr3_length: 14; d_call: NA; clone_size: NA; cdr3_aa: CASSYESGANVLTF; cdr3_nt: TGTGCCAGCAGCTACGAATCTGGGGCCAACGTCCTGACTTTC
j_call: TRBJ1-2; v_call: TRBV7-8; cdr3_length: 14; d_call: NA; clone_size: NA; cdr3_aa: CASSLAGRVYGYTF; cdr3_nt: TGTGCCAGCAGCTTAGCGGGCAGGGTCTATGGCTACACCTTC
j_call: TRBJ1-1; v_call: TRBV6-5; cdr3_length: 15; d_call: NA; clone_size: NA; cdr3_aa: CASSYSSRANTEAFF; cdr3_nt: TGTGCCAGCAGTTACTCGAGTAGGGCGAACACTGAAGCTTTCTTT
j_call: TRBJ2-1; v_call: TRBV3-1/TRBV3-2; cdr3_length: 12; d_call: NA; clone_size: NA; cdr3_aa: CASSQGRGEQFF; cdr3_nt: TGTGCCAGCAGCCAAGGACGGGGTGAGCAGTTCTTC
j_call: TRBJ1-2; v_call: TRBV28; cdr3_length: 13; d_call: TRBD1; clone_size: NA; cdr3_aa: CASTLQGAGGYTF; cdr3_nt: TGTGCCAGCACCCTACAGGGGGCCGGTGGCTACACCTTC
j_call: TRBJ1-2; v_call: TRBV6-5; cdr3_length: 14; d_call: TRBD1; clone_size: NA; cdr3_aa: CASSSDRANYGYTF; cdr3_nt: TGTGCCAGCAGTTCCGACAGGGCTAACTATGGCTACACCTTC
j_call: TRBJ1-1; v_call: TRBV7-8; cdr3_length: 15; d_call: NA; clone_size: NA; cdr3_aa: CASSLVATGQTEAFF; cdr3_nt: TGTGCCAGCAGCTTAGTGGCGACAGGACAGACTGAAGCTTTCTTT
j_call: TRBJ1-2; v_call: TRBV5-8; cdr3_length: 14; d_call: NA; clone_size: NA; cdr3_aa: CASSLRTISPGYTF; cdr3_nt: TGTGCCAGCAGTTTGAGGACTATTTCACCCGGCTACACCTTC
j_call: TRBJ1-1; v_call: TRBV15; cdr3_length: 14; d_call: TRBD1; clone_size: NA; cdr3_aa: CATSTYRGSTEAFF; cdr3_nt: TGTGCCACCAGCACGTACAGGGGGAGCACTGAAGCTTTCTTT
j_call: TRBJ2-1; v_call: TRBV7-9; cdr3_length: 12; d_call: NA; clone_size: NA; cdr3_aa: CASSIDFREQFF; cdr3_nt: TGTGCCAGCAGCATAGACTTTCGTGAGCAGTTCTTC
j_call: TRBJ2-1; v_call: TRBV21-1; cdr3_length: 17; d_call: NA; clone_size: NA; cdr3_aa: CASSKGSWLAGAGEQFF; cdr3_nt: TGTGCCAGCAGCAAAGGGTCCTGGCTAGCGGGAGCTGGTGAGCAGTTCTTC
j_call: TRBJ2-7; v_call: TRBV18; cdr3_length: 15; d_call: NA; clone_size: NA; cdr3_aa: CASSYQGQAPYEQYF; cdr3_nt: TGTGCCAGCTCATACCAAGGCCAGGCTCCCTACGAGCAGTACTTC
j_call: TRBJ1-3; v_call: TRBV5-4; cdr3_length: 13; d_call: NA; clone_size: NA; cdr3_aa: CASSLTGSNTIYF; cdr3_nt: TGTGCCAGCAGCTTGACAGGGTCCAACACCATATATTTT
j_call: TRBJ2-7; v_call: TRBV6-6; cdr3_length: 16; d_call: TRBD1; clone_size: NA; cdr3_aa: CASSYPGQGLTSEQYF; cdr3_nt: TGTGCCAGCAGTTACCCGGGACAGGGCTTGACTAGCGAGCAGTACTTC
j_call: TRBJ1-4; v_call: TRBV13; cdr3_length: 17; d_call: TRBD1; clone_size: NA; cdr3_aa: CASSLGRTGDYNEKLFF; cdr3_nt: TGTGCCAGCAGCTTAGGACGGACAGGGGATTATAATGAAAAACTGTTTTTT
j_call: TRBJ2-3; v_call: TRBV5-1; cdr3_length: 15; d_call: TRBD2; clone_size: once; cdr3_aa: CASSSGTSGVDTQYF; cdr3_nt: TGCGCCAGCAGCTCTGGGACTAGCGGGGTGGATACGCAGTATTTT
j_call: TRBJ1-3; v_call: TRBV7-2; cdr3_length: 14; d_call: NA; clone_size: NA; cdr3_aa: CASSRGGVGNTIYF; cdr3_nt: TGTGCCAGCAGCAGGGGGGGGGTCGGAAACACCATATATTTT
j_call: TRBJ2-1; v_call: TRBV9; cdr3_length: 15; d_call: NA; clone_size: NA; cdr3_aa: CASSPGEGAGWEQFF; cdr3_nt: TGTGCCAGCAGCCCCGGAGAGGGGGCGGGATGGGAGCAGTTCTTC
j_call: TRBJ2-7; v_call: TRBV14; cdr3_length: 13; d_call: NA; clone_size: NA; cdr3_aa: CASSPRLSGEQYF; cdr3_nt: TGTGCCAGCAGCCCCCGCCTTAGTGGCGAGCAGTACTTC
j_call: TRBJ2-5; v_call: TRBV2; cdr3_length: 13; d_call: NA; clone_size: NA; cdr3_aa: CASRRDAQETQYF; cdr3_nt: TGTGCCAGCAGGAGGGATGCCCAAGAGACCCAGTACTTC
j_call: TRBJ1-2; v_call: TRBV20-1; cdr3_length: 10; d_call: NA; clone_size: NA; cdr3_aa: CSASNYGYTF; cdr3_nt: TGCAGTGCGTCTAACTATGGCTACACCTTC
j_call: TRBJ1-2; v_call: TRBV28; cdr3_length: 11; d_call: NA; clone_size: NA; cdr3_aa: CASSSGPGYTF; cdr3_nt: TGTGCCAGCAGTTCAGGTCCCGGCTACACCTTC
j_call: TRBJ1-1; v_call: TRBV24-1; cdr3_length: 15; d_call: NA; clone_size: NA; cdr3_aa: CATRGPGSMNTEAFF; cdr3_nt: TGTGCCACCAGGGGGCCGGGTTCCATGAACACTGAAGCTTTCTTT
j_call: TRBJ2-3; v_call: TRBV7-2; cdr3_length: 14; d_call: NA; clone_size: NA; cdr3_aa: CASSTLWGTDTQYF; cdr3_nt: TGTGCCAGCAGCACCCTGTGGGGGACAGATACGCAGTATTTT
j_call: TRBJ1-6; v_call: TRBV7-9; cdr3_length: 15; d_call: NA; clone_size: NA; cdr3_aa: CASSPGTEYNSPLHF; cdr3_nt: TGTGCCAGCAGCCCCGGGACCGAGTATAATTCACCCCTCCACTTT
j_call: TRBJ2-1; v_call: TRBV12-3/TRBV12-4; cdr3_length: 12; d_call: NA; clone_size: NA; cdr3_aa: CASSQEVSEQFF; cdr3_nt: TGTGCCAGCAGCCAGGAGGTTTCGGAGCAGTTCTTC